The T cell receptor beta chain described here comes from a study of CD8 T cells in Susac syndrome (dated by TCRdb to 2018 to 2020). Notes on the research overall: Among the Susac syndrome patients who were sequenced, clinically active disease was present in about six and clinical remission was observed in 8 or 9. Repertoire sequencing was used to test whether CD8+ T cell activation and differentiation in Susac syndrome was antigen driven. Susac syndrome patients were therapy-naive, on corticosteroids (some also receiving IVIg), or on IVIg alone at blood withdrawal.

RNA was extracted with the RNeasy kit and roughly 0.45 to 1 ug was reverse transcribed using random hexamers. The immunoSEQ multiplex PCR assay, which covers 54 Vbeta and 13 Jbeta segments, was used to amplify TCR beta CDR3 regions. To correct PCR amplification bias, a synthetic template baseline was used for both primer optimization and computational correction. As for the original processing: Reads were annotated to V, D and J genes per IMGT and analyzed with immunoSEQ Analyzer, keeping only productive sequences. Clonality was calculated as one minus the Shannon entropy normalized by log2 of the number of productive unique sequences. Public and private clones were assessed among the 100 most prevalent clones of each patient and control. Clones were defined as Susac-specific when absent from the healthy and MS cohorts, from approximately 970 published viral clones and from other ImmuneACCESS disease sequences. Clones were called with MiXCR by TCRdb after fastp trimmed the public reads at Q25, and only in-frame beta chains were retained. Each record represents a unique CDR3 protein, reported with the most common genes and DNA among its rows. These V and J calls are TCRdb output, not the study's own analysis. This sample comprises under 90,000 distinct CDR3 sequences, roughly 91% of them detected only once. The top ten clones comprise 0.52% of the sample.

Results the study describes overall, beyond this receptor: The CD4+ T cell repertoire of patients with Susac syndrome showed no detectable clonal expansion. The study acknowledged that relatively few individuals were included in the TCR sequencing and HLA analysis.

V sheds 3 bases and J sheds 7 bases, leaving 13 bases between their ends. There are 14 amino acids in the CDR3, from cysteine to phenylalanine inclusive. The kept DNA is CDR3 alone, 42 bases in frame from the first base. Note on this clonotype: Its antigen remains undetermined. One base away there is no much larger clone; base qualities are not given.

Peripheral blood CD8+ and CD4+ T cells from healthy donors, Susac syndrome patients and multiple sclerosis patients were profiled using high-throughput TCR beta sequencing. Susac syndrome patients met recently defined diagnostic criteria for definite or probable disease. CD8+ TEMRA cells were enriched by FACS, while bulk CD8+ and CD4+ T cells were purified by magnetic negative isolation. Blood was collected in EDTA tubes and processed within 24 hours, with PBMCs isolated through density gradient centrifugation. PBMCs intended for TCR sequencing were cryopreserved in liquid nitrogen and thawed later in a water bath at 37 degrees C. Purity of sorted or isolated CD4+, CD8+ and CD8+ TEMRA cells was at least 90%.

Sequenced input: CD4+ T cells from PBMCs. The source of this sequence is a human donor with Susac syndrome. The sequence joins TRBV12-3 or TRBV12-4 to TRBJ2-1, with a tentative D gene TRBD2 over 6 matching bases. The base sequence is TGTGCCAGCAGTTTCTCTACTAGCAAGAATGAGCAGTTCTTC. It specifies CASSFSTSKNEQFF.